These 3 T cell receptor beta chains were sequenced from one sample in a study of blood T cell repertoires in COVID-19. The data were produced by immunoSEQ multiplex PCR, yet TCRdb's version contains in-frame clones alone and is incomplete. The repertoire has some 50,000 clones, about 88% of them found once; the top ten carry approximately 3.1%. The specimen sequenced was PBMCs or T cells enriched from blood (not recorded which). The receptors were sampled from a woman in her fifties or sixties who had recovered from COVID-19.

This sequence joins TRBV6-5 and TRBJ1-3; 8 bases are a match to TRBD1. Germline-derived CDR1 and CDR2 are MNHEY and SVGAGI. The J segment lost 4 bases and the V segment lost 7 bases, leaving 6 bases of the junction unmatched. The CDR3 has 14 residues. CDR3 loop: CASNQGAGGNTIYF. The CDR3 DNA reads TGTGCCAGCAACCAGGGGGCGGGGGGAAACACCATATATTTT.

The chain employs TRBV7-2 and TRBJ1-4, with D possibly being TRBD1 (6 bases). Trimming stripped 1 base from V and 8 bases from J, with 14 bases between. The CDR3 spans 15 residues. Germline V gene sequence: CDR1 SGHTA, CDR2 FQGNSA. The CDR3 reads CASSLDRAFDEKLFF. The CDR3 nucleotides are TGTGCCAGCAGCTTAGACAGGGCTTTCGACGAAAAACTGTTTTTT.

The genes are TRBV10-2 and TRBJ2-7; TRBD2 aligns across 10 bases. Per the germline V gene, CDR1 is WSHSY and CDR2 is SAAADI. The CDR3 runs 14 residues. V was clipped by 6 bases and J by 2 bases; unmatched bases: 4. CDR3 in DNA: TGCGCCAGCAGCGGGACTAGCGCTACCTACGAGCAGTACTTC. It is translated as CASSGTSATYEQYF.